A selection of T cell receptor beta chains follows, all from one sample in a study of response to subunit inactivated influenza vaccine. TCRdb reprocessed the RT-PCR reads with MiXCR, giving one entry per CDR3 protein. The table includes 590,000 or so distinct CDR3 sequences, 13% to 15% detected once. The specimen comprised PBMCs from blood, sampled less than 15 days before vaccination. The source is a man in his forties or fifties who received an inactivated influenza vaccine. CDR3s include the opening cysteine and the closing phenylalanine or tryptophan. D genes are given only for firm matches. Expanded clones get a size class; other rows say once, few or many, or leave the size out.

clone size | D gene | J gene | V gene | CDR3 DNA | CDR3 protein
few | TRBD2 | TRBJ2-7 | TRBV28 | TGTGCCAGCAGTTTATCCCTAGCGGGAGGCCACCTCGTAGGTTACGAGCAGTACTTC | CASSLSLAGGHLVGYEQYF
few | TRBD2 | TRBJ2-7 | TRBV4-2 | TGTGCCAGCAGCCGAACCGGGACTAGCTCCTACGAGCAGTACTTC | CASSRTGTSSYEQYF
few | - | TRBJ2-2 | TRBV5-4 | TGTGCCAGCAGCTTGGCAGGATTCACCGGGGAGCTGTTTTTT | CASSLAGFTGELFF
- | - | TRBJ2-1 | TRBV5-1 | TGCGCCAGCAGCGCTAGCCTGGGCGGCTACAATGAGCAGTTCTTC | CASSASLGGYNEQFF
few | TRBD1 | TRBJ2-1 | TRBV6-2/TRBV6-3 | TGTGCCAGCAGTTACCTCCGGGACAGGACTACAATTTACGATGAGCAGTTCTTC | CASSYLRDRTTIYDEQFF
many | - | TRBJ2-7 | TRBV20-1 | TGCAGTGCTACCCCTCACGAGCAGTACTTC | CSATPHEQYF
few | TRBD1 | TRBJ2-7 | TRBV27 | TGTGCCAGCAGTTTACAGACAGGGTCCCCTGACGAGCAGTACTTC | CASSLQTGSPDEQYF
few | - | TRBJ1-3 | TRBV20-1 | TGCAGTGACGACCGAAACACCATATATTTT | CSDDRNTIYF
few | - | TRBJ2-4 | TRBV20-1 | TGCAGTGCTAGTCAGGTTCCGAACGGAATCATTCAGTACTTC | CSASQVPNGIIQYF
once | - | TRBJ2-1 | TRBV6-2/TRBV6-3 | TGTGCCAGCAGCGGAGACAAACACATTTACAATGAGCAGTTCTTC | CASSGDKHIYNEQFF
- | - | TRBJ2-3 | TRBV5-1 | TGCGCCAGCACGGCGGGTAGCACAGCTACGCAGTATTTT | CASTAGSTATQYF
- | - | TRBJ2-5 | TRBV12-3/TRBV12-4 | TGTGCCAGCAGTTTTCCGAAGGGCACCCAGTACTTC | CASSFPKGTQYF
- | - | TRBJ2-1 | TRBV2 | TGTGCCACCACAATGGTCAATGAGCAGTTCTTC | CATTMVNEQFF
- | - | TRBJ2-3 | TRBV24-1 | TGTGCCACCAGTGATTTGTTTGAGTGGTATTTT | CATSDLFEWYF
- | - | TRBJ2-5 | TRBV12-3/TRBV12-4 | TGTGCCAGCAGTTTAGACGTCGGTAGAGAGACCCAGTACTTC | CASSLDVGRETQYF
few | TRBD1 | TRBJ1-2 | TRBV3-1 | TGTGCCAGCAGCCCCCCGGGCGGGGGACAGGGAACTAGTGGCTACACCTTC | CASSPPGGGQGTSGYTF
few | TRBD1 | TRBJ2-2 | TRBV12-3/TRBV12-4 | TGTGCCAGTATACAGGGGGCGCTCACCGGGGAGCTGTTTTTT | CASIQGALTGELFF
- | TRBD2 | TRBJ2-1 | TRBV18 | TGTGCCAGCTCACCCGGGACTAGCGGCCAAAATGAGCAGTTCTTC | CASSPGTSGQNEQFF
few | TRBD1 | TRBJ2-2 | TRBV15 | TGTGCCACCAGCAGATACCGGACAGGGGCGAACACCGGGGAGCTGTTTTTT | CATSRYRTGANTGELFF
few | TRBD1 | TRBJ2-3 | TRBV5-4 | TGTGCCAGCAGCGGCCCCAGGGGGAACTCAGATACGCAGTATTTT | CASSGPRGNSDTQYF
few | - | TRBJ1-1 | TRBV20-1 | TGCAGGCCCCGGGGTGATGGGGACACTGAAGCTTTCTTT | CRPRGDGDTEAFF
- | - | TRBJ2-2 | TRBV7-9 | TGTGCCAGCAGCACCGGGACGGGGGGCGCCCGGGAGCTGTTTTTT | CASSTGTGGARELFF
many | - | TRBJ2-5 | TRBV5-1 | TGCGCCAGCAGCTTGGATACAGGTCCCCAAGAGACCCAGTACTTC | CASSLDTGPQETQYF
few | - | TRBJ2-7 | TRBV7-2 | TGTGCCAGCAGCTTAGCTGGGGGTTGGCTTAGCTACGAGCAGTACTTC | CASSLAGGWLSYEQYF
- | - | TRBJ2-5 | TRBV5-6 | TGTGCCAGCAGCCAAGGGACCGCTCTAGAGGCCCAGTACTTC | CASSQGTALEAQYF
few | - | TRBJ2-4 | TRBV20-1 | TGCAGTGCAGCAGATGACCGGGGTAACATTCAGTACTTC | CSAADDRGNIQYF
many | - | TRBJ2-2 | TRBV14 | TGTGCCAGCAGCCAAGTCGTCGGACTACCCACCGGGGAGCTGTTTTTT | CASSQVVGLPTGELFF
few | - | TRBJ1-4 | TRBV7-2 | TGTGCCAGCAGCGCCTCTTTGGGGGTTCCAACTAATGAAAAACTGTTTTTT | CASSASLGVPTNEKLFF
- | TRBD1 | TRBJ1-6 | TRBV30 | TGTGCCTGGGACAGGGGTCCTAATTCACCCCTCCACTTT | CAWDRGPNSPLHF
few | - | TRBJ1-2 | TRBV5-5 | TGTGCCAGCAGCTCGACATCCGGGACGTCATCGAGCTACACCTTC | CASSSTSGTSSSYTF
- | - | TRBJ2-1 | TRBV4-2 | TGTGCCAGCAGCCAAGACTGGACCTCCTACAATGAGCAGTTCTTC | CASSQDWTSYNEQFF
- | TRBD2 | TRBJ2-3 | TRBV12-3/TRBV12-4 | TGTGCCAGCAGTTTAGCCGGGGGGGAGGGTCCAGATACGCAGTATTTT | CASSLAGGEGPDTQYF
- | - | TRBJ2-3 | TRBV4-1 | TGCGCCAGCAGCCAAGACCGGGGGGCCCGCACAGATACGCAGTATTTT | CASSQDRGARTDTQYF
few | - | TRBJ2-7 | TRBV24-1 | TGTGCCACCAGTGGGAGTCAGGGTGCCTACGAGCAGTACTTC | CATSGSQGAYEQYF
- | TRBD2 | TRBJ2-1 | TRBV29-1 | TGCAGCGTTAGCGCCGACGGGGGGGCCTTGTATGAGCAGTGCTTC | CSVSADGGALYEQCF
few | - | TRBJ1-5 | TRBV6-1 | TGTGCCAGCAGGGTTACAGGGTTACCCAATCAGCCCCAGCATTTT | CASRVTGLPNQPQHF
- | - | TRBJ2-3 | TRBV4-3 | TGCGCCAGCAGCCAAGTTGTTACAGCCACAGATACGCAGTATTTT | CASSQVVTATDTQYF
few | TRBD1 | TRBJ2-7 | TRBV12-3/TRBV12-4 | TGTGCCAGCAGTTTGGGCCCAGGGGGTCTAAAGTACGAGCAGTACTTC | CASSLGPGGLKYEQYF
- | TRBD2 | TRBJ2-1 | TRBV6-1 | TGTGCCAGCAAGACTAGCGGGAGGGGATACAATGAGCAGTTCTTC | CASKTSGRGYNEQFF
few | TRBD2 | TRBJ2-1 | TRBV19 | TGTGCCAGTAGTGTAAGGACTAGCGGGGGGGCCTACAATGAGCAGTTCTTC | CASSVRTSGGAYNEQFF